The entry below gives a single T cell receptor beta chain sequence along with its context. Its target is unknown. The sample belongs to a study of CXCR3-negative and CXCR3-positive naive CD8 T cells. About the study: Per library, roughly 1.5 +/- 0.3 million reads; 140 million or so TRB reads overall.

Triplicate sorting captured approximately 300,000 cells each from every CD8+ T cell subset. CDR1 and CDR2 (germline): LGHDT, YNNKEL (reference sequence). There are 14 residues in the CDR3. Study-wide findings and caveats: Relative to memory CD8+ cells, whose diversity was much lower, both naive subsets had comparably high diversity. Comparison of naive cells showed more hydrophobic TRB CDR3s in CXCR3-positive than in CXCR3-negative naive cells. TRBV-TRBJ usage matched between naive CXCR3-negative and CXCR3-positive cells but not between memory cells.

With UMI labels, 5' RACE was used to prepare the TRB cDNA libraries. TCRdb reprocessed the 5' RACE reads; each CDR3 protein has one entry and no DNA is given. Here the sample table reports under 85,000 distinct CDR3 sequences. The sequence was obtained from a human donor in good health. Some clones in this sample may be carry-over from other donors' samples. Sequenced sample: naive CXCR3+ CD8+ T cells from blood. Sample subset: CD45RO-CCR7+CD27+CD95- naive CD8+ T cells expressing CXCR3 (TNR3+). The chain has TRBV3-1 and TRBJ2-7. CDR3 loop: CASSQGHGAYEQYF.